These T cell receptor beta chains were read from a single sample in a study of blood T cell repertoires in COVID-19. Only in-frame clones appear in the TCRdb table, and some are missing; sequencing was by immunoSEQ multiplex PCR. The data hold about 500,000 clones, with approximately 92% observed a single time. Sequencing was performed on peripheral blood. These receptors came from a man younger than 35 with COVID-19, enrolled during active disease. The CDR3 runs from the conserved cysteine through the conserved F or W. Fields, in order: clone size, V gene, D gene, J gene, CDR3 protein, CDR3 DNA. A D gene is named only where the DNA matches it firmly. Rows may omit the clone size; those that give it use once, few, many or a size class.

clone_size: few; v_call: TRBV5-3; d_call: TRBD1; j_call: TRBJ2-7; cdr3_aa: CARSSAGQGRSSYEQYF; cdr3_nt: TGTGCCAGAAGCTCCGCAGGACAGGGGAGAAGCTCCTACGAGCAGTACTTC
clone_size: -; v_call: TRBV2; d_call: TRBD1; j_call: TRBJ2-7; cdr3_aa: CASIRTGDYEQYF; cdr3_nt: TGTGCCAGCATTAGGACAGGCGACTACGAGCAGTACTTC
clone_size: -; v_call: TRBV12-5; d_call: TRBD2; j_call: TRBJ2-1; cdr3_aa: CASGLVRASGNEQFF; cdr3_nt: TGTGCTAGTGGTTTGGTACGTGCTAGCGGGAATGAGCAGTTCTTC
clone_size: -; v_call: TRBV20-1; d_call: -; j_call: TRBJ1-4; cdr3_aa: CSASPRATNEKLFF; cdr3_nt: TGCAGTGCTAGTCCCCGAGCAACTAATGAAAAACTGTTTTTT
clone_size: once; v_call: TRBV27; d_call: -; j_call: TRBJ1-2; cdr3_aa: CASSLYAGVGHGYTF; cdr3_nt: TGTGCCAGCAGTTTATACGCAGGGGTAGGGCATGGCTACACCTTC
clone_size: -; v_call: TRBV20-1; d_call: -; j_call: TRBJ2-5; cdr3_aa: CSASGLIETQYF; cdr3_nt: TGCAGTGCTAGTGGTCTAATAGAGACCCAGTACTTC
clone_size: -; v_call: TRBV9; d_call: TRBD2; j_call: TRBJ2-7; cdr3_aa: CASSASGGGEQYF; cdr3_nt: TGTGCCAGCAGCGCCTCGGGAGGGGGCGAGCAGTACTTC
clone_size: -; v_call: TRBV5-5; d_call: -; j_call: TRBJ1-3; cdr3_aa: CASSLEGHGNTIYF; cdr3_nt: TGTGCCAGCAGCTTGGAGGGGCATGGAAACACCATATATTTT
clone_size: few; v_call: TRBV19; d_call: -; j_call: TRBJ1-5; cdr3_aa: CATTAGHQPQHF; cdr3_nt: TGTGCCACCACGGCAGGGCATCAGCCCCAGCATTTT
clone_size: -; v_call: TRBV4-2; d_call: -; j_call: TRBJ1-6; cdr3_aa: CASSQVAGDNSPLHF; cdr3_nt: TGTGCCAGCAGCCAAGTGGCAGGGGATAATTCACCCCTCCACTTT
clone_size: -; v_call: TRBV3-1/TRBV3-2; d_call: -; j_call: TRBJ1-5; cdr3_aa: CASSQVPGSTQPQHF; cdr3_nt: TGTGCCAGCAGCCAAGTTCCAGGTTCGACTCAGCCCCAGCATTTT
clone_size: -; v_call: TRBV6-5; d_call: TRBD2; j_call: TRBJ2-7; cdr3_aa: CASSYPGGEQYF; cdr3_nt: TGTGCCAGCAGTTACCCGGGGGGGGAGCAGTACTTC
clone_size: -; v_call: TRBV9; d_call: -; j_call: TRBJ1-6; cdr3_aa: CASSVDQGRSPLHF; cdr3_nt: TGTGCCAGCAGCGTAGATCAGGGAAGATCACCCCTCCACTTT
clone_size: -; v_call: TRBV6-1; d_call: -; j_call: TRBJ1-5; cdr3_aa: CASSEQQGSDQPQHF; cdr3_nt: TGTGCCAGCAGTGAACAACAGGGAAGCGATCAGCCCCAGCATTTT
clone_size: -; v_call: TRBV5-1; d_call: TRBD1; j_call: TRBJ1-2; cdr3_aa: CASSLVNRGGDYTF; cdr3_nt: TGCGCCAGCAGCTTGGTAAACAGGGGAGGTGACTACACCTTC
clone_size: -; v_call: TRBV7-9; d_call: TRBD1; j_call: TRBJ1-2; cdr3_aa: CASSSMGQGDGYTF; cdr3_nt: TGTGCCAGCAGCTCGATGGGACAGGGCGATGGCTACACCTTC
clone_size: -; v_call: TRBV19; d_call: -; j_call: TRBJ2-6; cdr3_aa: CASSIGAGANVLTF; cdr3_nt: TGTGCCAGTAGTATCGGGGCTGGGGCCAACGTCCTGACTTTC
clone_size: -; v_call: TRBV24-1; d_call: TRBD2; j_call: TRBJ2-1; cdr3_aa: CATRPDSLTSGGPRYNEQFF; cdr3_nt: TGTGCCACCAGGCCCGACAGCCTCACTAGCGGGGGGCCGAGGTACAATGAGCAGTTCTTC
clone_size: -; v_call: TRBV27; d_call: -; j_call: TRBJ2-3; cdr3_aa: CASRPAFTGGTDTQYF; cdr3_nt: TGTGCCAGCAGACCAGCTTTTACAGGAGGCACAGATACGCAGTATTTT
clone_size: few; v_call: TRBV7-9; d_call: -; j_call: TRBJ2-7; cdr3_aa: CASSRTELREQYF; cdr3_nt: TGTGCCAGCAGTCGAACGGAGCTACGGGAGCAGTACTTC
clone_size: few; v_call: TRBV2; d_call: TRBD2; j_call: TRBJ2-1; cdr3_aa: CASSEAGTSDNEQFF; cdr3_nt: TGTGCCAGCAGTGAAGCCGGGACTAGCGACAATGAGCAGTTCTTC
clone_size: -; v_call: TRBV2; d_call: TRBD2; j_call: TRBJ2-2; cdr3_aa: CASSETSGNTGELFF; cdr3_nt: TGTGCCAGCAGTGAAACTAGCGGTAACACCGGGGAGCTGTTTTTT
clone_size: once; v_call: TRBV5-1; d_call: TRBD1; j_call: TRBJ1-2; cdr3_aa: CASRVEQGIYGYTF; cdr3_nt: TGCGCCAGCAGGGTCGAACAGGGGATCTATGGCTACACCTTC
clone_size: -; v_call: TRBV18; d_call: -; j_call: TRBJ1-1; cdr3_aa: CASSPAGTEAFF; cdr3_nt: TGTGCCAGCTCACCGGCGGGGACTGAAGCTTTCTTT
clone_size: -; v_call: TRBV11-3; d_call: TRBD2; j_call: TRBJ2-5; cdr3_aa: CASSFRGRAYQETQYF; cdr3_nt: TGTGCCAGCAGCTTCCGCGGGAGAGCATACCAGGAGACCCAGTACTTC
clone_size: once; v_call: TRBV11-2; d_call: -; j_call: TRBJ2-7; cdr3_aa: CASSSQQGNYEQYF; cdr3_nt: TGTGCCAGCAGCTCGCAACAGGGAAATTACGAGCAGTACTTC
clone_size: -; v_call: TRBV5-4; d_call: -; j_call: TRBJ2-6; cdr3_aa: CASSPGAGANVLTF; cdr3_nt: TGTGCCAGCAGCCCAGGGGCTGGGGCCAACGTCCTGACTTTC
clone_size: -; v_call: TRBV7-9; d_call: -; j_call: TRBJ2-3; cdr3_aa: CASRLTSTDTQYF; cdr3_nt: TGTGCCAGCAGGTTAACTAGCACAGATACGCAGTATTTT
clone_size: -; v_call: TRBV6-5; d_call: TRBD1; j_call: TRBJ2-7; cdr3_aa: CASSTYRGPSYEQYF; cdr3_nt: TGTGCCAGCAGTACATACAGGGGTCCATCCTACGAGCAGTACTTC
clone_size: -; v_call: TRBV6-5; d_call: TRBD1; j_call: TRBJ2-2; cdr3_aa: CASSRGRGLAGELFF; cdr3_nt: TGTGCCAGCAGTCGGGGCAGGGGGCTTGCCGGGGAGCTGTTTTTT